Following are 2 T cell receptor beta chains from one sample sequenced in a study of OX40 agonist ivuxolimab in advanced cancers. Only in-frame clones appear in the TCRdb table, and some are missing; sequencing was by immunoSEQ multiplex PCR. Among around 100,000 clones listed, about nine tenths were seen once. The material was CD4+ or CD8+ T cells sorted from blood, obtained in a trial of the OX40 agonist ivuxolimab. Source of these receptors: an adult with an advanced solid tumor such as melanoma, head and neck, liver or kidney cancer.

The chain links TRBV27 to TRBJ2-6; TRBD2 matches at 11 bases. CDR1 MNHEY and CDR2 SMNVEV come from the germline V gene (reference sequence). The CDR3 length is 18 residues. V shed 8 bases, J shed 2 bases, and the junction held 11 bases outside the gene matches. The CDR3 nucleotides are TGTGCCAGCTATCCTTCTAGCGGGAGGTTCACTGGGGCCAACGTCCTGACTTTC. Translating it yields CASYPSSGRFTGANVLTF. The full variable domain, rest sourced from reference TRBV27 and TRBJ2-6, is EAQVTQNPRYLITVTGKKLTVTCSQNMNHEYMSWYRQDPGLGLRQIYYSMNVEVTDKGDVPEGYKVSRKEKRNFPLILESPSPNQTSLYFCASYPSSGRFTGANVLTFGAGSRLTVL.

The chain joins TRBV7-8 to TRBJ2-3, with a weak D call TRBD1 (5 bases). The germline V gene has CDR1 SGHVS and CDR2 FQNEAQ. V lost 2 bases and J lost 2, with 17 bases in between. The CDR3 runs to 17 residues. The CDR3 bases are TGTGCCAGCAGCTTACTACAGGCTGAACTATTCACAGATACGCAGTATTTT. This gives the protein CASSLLQAELFTDTQYF.